This TCR beta chain was observed in a study of T cell responses to AZD1222 COVID-19 vaccine. Germline CDR1 is KGHSH and CDR2 is LQKENI. After removal of 6 bases from V and 0 bases from J, the junction contained 6 bases not matched to a gene. The CDR3 is 15 amino acids. The method was immunoSEQ multiplex PCR; TCRdb's version includes in-frame clones alone and lacks a portion of them. The data show 100,000 to 150,000 clones, just over 85% seen once. This specimen consisted of peripheral blood, obtained on day 0 of AZD1222 vaccination. This clonotype originated in an adult in good health. V is TRBV18 and J is TRBJ2-7; 9 bases are a match to TRBD1. The CDR3 is CASSPGTGFSYEQYF. CDR3 nucleotides: TGTGCCAGCTCTCCCGGGACAGGGTTCTCCTACGAGCAGTACTTC.